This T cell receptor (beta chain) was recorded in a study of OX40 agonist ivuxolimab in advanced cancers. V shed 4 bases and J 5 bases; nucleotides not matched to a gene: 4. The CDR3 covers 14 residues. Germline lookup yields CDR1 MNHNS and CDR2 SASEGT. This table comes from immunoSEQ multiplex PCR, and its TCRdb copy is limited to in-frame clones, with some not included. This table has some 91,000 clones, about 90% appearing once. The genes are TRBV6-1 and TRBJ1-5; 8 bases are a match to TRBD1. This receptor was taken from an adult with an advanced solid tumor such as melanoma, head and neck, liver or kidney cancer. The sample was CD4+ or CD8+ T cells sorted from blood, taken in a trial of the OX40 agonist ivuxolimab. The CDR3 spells CASSVLGQDQPQHF. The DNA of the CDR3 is TGTGCCAGCAGTGTCCTGGGACAGGATCAGCCCCAGCATTTT.